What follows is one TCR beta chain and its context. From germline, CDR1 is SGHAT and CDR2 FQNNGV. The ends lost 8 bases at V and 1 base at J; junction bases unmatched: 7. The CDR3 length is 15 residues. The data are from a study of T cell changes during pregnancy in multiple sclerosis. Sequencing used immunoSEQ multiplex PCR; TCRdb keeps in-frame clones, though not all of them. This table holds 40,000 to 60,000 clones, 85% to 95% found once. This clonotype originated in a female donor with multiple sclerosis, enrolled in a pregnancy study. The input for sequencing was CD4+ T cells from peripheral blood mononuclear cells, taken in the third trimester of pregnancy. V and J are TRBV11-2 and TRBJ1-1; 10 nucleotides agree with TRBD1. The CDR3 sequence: CASRQGALKNTEAFF. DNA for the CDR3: TGTGCCAGCCGACAGGGGGCGCTTAAGAACACTGAAGCTTTCTTT.